The clone carrying this TCR beta chain was picked up many times. This record belongs to a study of T cells after posttransplantation cyclophosphamide. Repertoires were generated with immunoSEQ multiplex PCR, while TCRdb's copy carries only in-frame clones and drops some. Sampling found 40,000 to 55,000 clones, none seen once. V dropped 5 bases and J dropped 3; count of bases not matched to a gene: 5. The CDR3 extends over 14 amino acids. The germline V gene has CDR1 SGHTA and CDR2 FQGTGA. This clonotype was obtained from a middle-aged man in good health, CMV-negative, and a related stem cell transplant donor. V gene TRBV7-3 combines with J gene TRBJ2-3; 7 nucleotides line up with TRBD1. Sequencing was done on a sample of PBMCs. In DNA, the CDR3 is TGTGCCAGCAGCCCCGGGACAGCTACAGATACGCAGTATTTT. As protein: CASSPGTATDTQYF.